The 20 T cell receptor beta chains below come from one sample, sequenced in a study of OX40 agonist ivuxolimab in advanced cancers. This table comes from immunoSEQ multiplex PCR, and its TCRdb copy is limited to in-frame clones, with some not included. Of 35,000 to 45,000 clones listed, roughly 86% were seen once; the top ten hold roughly 2.4%. Sequencing used CD4+ or CD8+ T cells sorted from blood, obtained in a trial of the OX40 agonist ivuxolimab. Receptor source: an adult with an advanced solid tumor such as melanoma, head and neck, liver or kidney cancer.

This rearrangement joins TRBV21-1 to TRBJ2-1; the table names TRBD1, a call not compared with the DNA. TRBV21-1 is listed as a pseudogene. This CDR3 contains 13 residues. The CDR3 DNA follows: TGTGCCAGCAGCAAAGCCCCCGGACAGAGACGGTTCTTC. This encodes CASSKAPGQRRFF.

The chain combines TRBV28 with TRBJ1-5; TRBD1 matches at 7 bases. CDR3 size: 13 residues. CDR1 and CDR2 from the germline V gene are MDHEN and SYDVKM. Losses at the gene ends were 8 bases for V and 9 bases for J; bases not matched to a gene: 10. The CDR3 is CASGSGGRPPQHF. CDR3 bases: TGTGCCAGCGGATCAGGGGGGCGTCCGCCCCAGCATTTT.

This chain uses TRBV7-9 with TRBJ1-1; 8 nucleotides agree with TRBD1. This CDR3 contains 16 residues. The J segment lost 5 bases and the V segment lost 2 bases, leaving 10 bases of the junction unmatched. Germline V CDR1 and CDR2: SEHNR, FQNEAQ (reference sequence). DNA of the CDR3: TGTGCCAGCAGCTTACGACAGGGGCCTGCAATGACTGAAGCTTTCTTT. It yields the protein CASSLRQGPAMTEAFF. Using reference TRBV7-9 and TRBJ1-1 for the parts outside the CDR3, the full variable domain is DTGVSQNPRHKITKRGQNVTFRCDPISEHNRLYWYRQTLGQGPEFLTYFQNEAQLEKSRLLSDRFSAERPKGSFSTLEIQRTEQGDSAMYLCASSLRQGPAMTEAFFGQGTRLTVV.

The chain uses TRBV7-2 and TRBJ2-4; tentatively, D is TRBD1 (6 bases). There are 15 residues in the CDR3. Trimming stripped 2 bases from V and 2 bases from J, with 10 bases between. In germline, CDR1 is SGHTA, CDR2 FQGNSA. The CDR3 loop is CASSLSRGSKNIQYF. The CDR3 DNA sequence: TGTGCCAGCAGCTTATCGAGGGGGTCCAAAAACATTCAGTACTTC.

This clone came up once. The chain links TRBV7-3 to TRBJ2-5; weak D call: TRBD1 (6 bases). Trimming took 2 bases from V and 2 from J, leaving 9 bases between them. Per germline, CDR1 SGHTA and CDR2 FQGTGA. The CDR3 contains 14 residues. CDR3 amino acids: CASSLARGQETQYF. The CDR3 DNA is TGTGCCAGCAGCTTAGCGAGGGGGCAAGAGACCCAGTACTTC.

This clone came up a few times. The chain joins TRBV11-2 to TRBJ2-7; TRBD2 aligns across 10 bases. The CDR3 is 15 amino acids. The germline gives CDR1 SGHAT, CDR2 FQNNGV. Trimming took 3 bases from V and 1 from J; bases not matched to a gene: 3. The chain's CDR3 is CASSLGTSASYEQYF. The CDR3 DNA reads TGTGCCAGCAGCTTGGGGACTAGCGCGTCCTACGAGCAGTACTTC.

CDR3: CASSSSSGTSVHNEQFF. CDR3 nucleotides: TGTGCCAGCAGCTCCTCCTCCGGGACTAGCGTCCACAATGAGCAGTTCTTC. V usage is TRBV11-2 and J usage is TRBJ2-1; 10 bases are shared with TRBD2. The ends lost 4 bases at V and 5 bases at J; junction bases unmatched: 11. Looked up from germline, CDR1 is SGHAT and CDR2 is FQNNGV. The CDR3 totals 17 residues.

This chain links TRBV19 with TRBJ1-1; TRBD1 matches at 10 bases. This CDR3 is 15 amino acids long. Germline CDR1 LNHDA, CDR2 SQIVND (reference sequence). J gave up 6 bases and V 5 bases, and 9 bases lay outside the gene matches. In nucleotides, the CDR3 is TGTGCCAGTAGTTTACCCGACAGGGGGCTGGCTGAAGCTTTCTTT. Protein sequence: CASSLPDRGLAEAFF. Looking up the rest from reference TRBV19 and TRBJ1-1 gives the full variable domain: DGGITQSPKYLFRKEGQNVTLSCEQNLNHDAMYWYRQDPGQGLRLIYYSQIVNDFQKGDIAEGYSVSREKKESFPLTVTSAQKNPTAFYLCASSLPDRGLAEAFFGQGTRLTVV.

V gene TRBV4-1 combines with J gene TRBJ1-3; D unclear. Germline V gives CDR1 MGHRA, CDR2 YSYEKL. Trimming took off 0 bases at V and 1 base at J, with 13 bases between the two ends. The CDR3 has 17 amino acids. In DNA, the CDR3 is TGCGCCAGCAGCCAAGATCGAAGGGTAACTTCTGGAAACACCATATATTTT. Amino acids: CASSQDRRVTSGNTIYF.

This rearrangement joins TRBV6-1 to TRBJ1-3; TRBD1 might be the D (5 bases). The CDR3 is 14 amino acids. Germline V lookup: CDR1 MNHNS, CDR2 SASEGT. Trimming removed 3 bases at V and 8 bases at J, with 14 bases between. As DNA, the CDR3 is TGTGCCAGCAGTGATACTTGGGCGGGGGACACCATATATTTT. Protein: CASSDTWAGDTIYF.

This chain joins TRBV6-6 and TRBJ2-7; 10 nucleotides line up with TRBD1. Germline CDR1 is MNHNY and CDR2 is SVGAGI (reference sequence). The CDR3 has 15 amino acids. Trimming at V came to 5 bases and at J to 5 bases, leaving 9 bases not matched to a gene. CDR3 protein: CASSQGQGRLDEQYF. Here the CDR3 DNA reads TGTGCCAGCAGTCAGGGACAGGGGCGTTTGGACGAGCAGTACTTC.

The chain uses TRBV9 and TRBJ1-1; D may be TRBD1 (5 bases). V gave up 3 bases and J gave up 8 bases, with 17 bases separating them. Germline values: CDR1 SGDLS, CDR2 YYNGEE. The CDR3 loop spans 14 amino acids. In DNA form, the CDR3 reads TGTGCCAGCAGCGACGACAGTTACAACTCAGAAGCTTTCTTT. Translating it yields CASSDDSYNSEAFF.

The chain is built from TRBV10-3 and TRBJ2-7, with D perhaps being TRBD1 or TRBD2 (5 bases each). Germline-derived CDR1 and CDR2 are ENHRY and SYGVKD. Trimming cost V 4 bases and J 5 bases, with 9 bases left between them. The length of the CDR3 is 12 residues. CDR3 region: CAISVGVNEQYF. The CDR3 bases are TGTGCCATCAGTGTGGGGGTCAACGAGCAGTACTTC.

This chain joins TRBV2 and TRBJ2-5; TRBD2 matches at 11 bases. Germline V gene sequence: CDR1 SNHLY, CDR2 FYNNEI. The CDR3 runs to 15 residues. V lost 7 bases and J lost 9; bases outside the gene matches: 13. CDR3 in amino acids: CASNAGTSGPGAQYF. Here the CDR3 DNA reads TGTGCCAGCAACGCCGGGACTAGCGGCCCAGGGGCCCAGTACTTC. Together with reference TRBV2 and TRBJ2-5, the CDR3 gives the full variable domain: EPEVTQTPSHQVTQMGQEVILRCVPISNHLYFYWYRQILGQKVEFLVSFYNNEISEKSEIFDDQFSVERPDGSNFTLKIRSTKLEDSAMYFCASNAGTSGPGAQYFGPGTRLLVL.

V and J are TRBV5-4 and TRBJ1-3, with a possible D match to TRBD1 (6 bases). Trimming pared 1 base from V and 0 bases from J, leaving 8 bases between. This CDR3 spans 15 amino acids. Germline-derived CDR1 and CDR2 are SGHNT and YYREEE (reference sequence). The CDR3 region has the DNA TGTGCCAGCAGCTTGCCGGACAGCTCTGGAAACACCATATATTTT. Translating it yields CASSLPDSSGNTIYF.

V usage is TRBV11-1 and J usage is TRBJ1-1, with TRBD1 as a possible D gene (6 bases). Trimming took 4 bases from V and 6 from J, leaving 18 bases between them. Germline V CDR1 and CDR2: SGHAT, FQDESV (reference sequence). This CDR3 has 15 amino acids. DNA for the CDR3: TGTGCCAGCAGCTCGCAGAGCTACAGGGAGGCTGAAGCTTTCTTT. This encodes CASSSQSYREAEAFF.

The chain couples TRBV6-9 to TRBJ1-2; 9 bases are a match to TRBD1. CDR1 and CDR2 from the germline V gene are MNHGY and SVAAGI. This CDR3 is built from 14 residues. Germline trimming cut 5 bases from V and 7 bases from J; bases unmatched to any gene: 8. The CDR3 spells CASSRRDRAGGYTF. CDR3 nucleotide sequence: TGTGCCAGCAGTAGGCGGGACAGGGCGGGTGGCTACACCTTC.

The chain is built from TRBV4-3 and TRBJ2-3; D is uncertain. V gave up 0 bases and J gave up 1 base, with 14 bases separating them. CDR3 length equals 17 residues. CDR1 LGHNA and CDR2 YSLEER come from the germline V gene. The CDR3 sequence: CASSQDASPLRTDTQYF. The CDR3 DNA reads as TGCGCCAGCAGCCAAGACGCGTCGCCCCTCCGCACAGATACGCAGTATTTT.

This clone was observed once. This chain uses TRBV6-6 with TRBJ1-2; possibly TRBD1 for D (5 bases). This CDR3 has 13 amino acids. Germline V lookup: CDR1 MNHNY, CDR2 SVGAGI (reference sequence). Trimming took off 4 bases at V and 7 bases at J, with 13 bases between the two ends. CDR3 nucleotide sequence: TGTGCCAGCAGTTCCATCCCCGGGGGTGGCTACACCTTC. This gives the protein CASSSIPGGGYTF.

V and J are TRBV25-1 and TRBJ1-2; no definite D call. The germline CDR1 and CDR2 sequences are MGHDK and SYGVNS. The CDR3 has 12 residues. V lost 8 bases, J lost 5 bases, and 12 bases lay in between. DNA of the CDR3: TGTGCCAGCTCAGAACAGTTATATGGCTACACCTTC. Translated: CASSEQLYGYTF.